This T cell receptor (beta chain) was found in a study of blood T cell repertoires in COVID-19 (dated by TCRdb to about 2020). About the investigation overall: The collaborator samples originated in the United States, Italy and Spain and spanned the acute and convalescent phases of COVID-19. The prospective study material was composed of cDNA or gDNA derived from T cells, B-cell-depleted T cells, or PBMCs. The dataset comprised deeply sampled blood TCRbeta repertoires from subjects exposed to, actively infected with, or recovered from COVID-19. The repertoires were made available in a free public database intended to serve as a resource for research on the immune response to SARS-CoV-2. Samples came from the ongoing ImmuneRACE study (first 160 participants) plus 1,254 subjects from 6 global collaborators. Nearly every sample came with metadata listing a de-identified subject ID, COVID-19 status, age in years and sex. Where available, HLA class I and class II types were taken from metadata supplied by the sample provider and were not determined by assay-based typing. Broader findings and caveats from the paper: How much clinical and demographic metadata was included differed by source and by participant, and the metadata was provided uncurated.

From the germline V gene, CDR1 is SGHAT and CDR2 is FQNNGV. V is pruned by 2 bases and J by 4 bases, leaving 17 bases of the junction without a gene match. Including the terminal cysteine and phenylalanine, the CDR3 comprises 19 residues. Here the CDR3 DNA is all that survives: 57 bases in frame from base 1. Participants in the prospective study were aged about 18 to 89 years, lived in under 30 United States geographic areas, and enrolled through a virtual design. In the prospective study, cohorts were assigned on the basis of participant-reported clinical history obtained from a screening survey and a study questionnaire. ImmuneRACE Cohort 3 recovered participants were defined by two consecutive negative NP/OP PCR tests, healthcare professional clearance, or symptom resolution. In the prospective study, whole blood, serum and a nasopharyngeal or oropharyngeal swab were collected from each participant by mobile phlebotomists. Prospective study participants could optionally give additional blood draws and questionnaires over an approximately 2-month period. Blood samples from the prospective study were shipped frozen or at room temperature prior to DNA extraction.

The immunoSEQ Assay, a bias-controlled multiplex PCR, was used to amplify TCRbeta CDR3 regions from genomic DNA. Under the source paper's analysis protocol: The number of nucleated cells in each sample was estimated by amplification of reference gene primers within the assay. To quantify the absolute abundance of each unique TCRbeta CDR3 rearrangement, sequence reads were collapsed and filtered. For each sample, productive Simpson clonality was calculated as the square root of Simpson's diversity index across productive rearrangements. TCRdb took this table from immuneACCESS and kept in-frame rearrangements with V and J called. Such tables lack part of the clones; where checked against another copy, unresolved V genes explain under half of the gap, and the rest is unexplained. V and J calls and clone size are given by that table; D and trimming were obtained from the DNA. Within this sample are roughly 400,000 clones, with under 90% of them counted one time only. 1.7% of the sample lies in the top ten.

As to this clone: Its antigen specificity is not known. The sample holds no much larger clone one base away, and base qualities are not on file.

The receptor's source is a woman younger than 45 who had recovered from COVID-19. Sample: PBMCs or T cells enriched from blood (not recorded which). The V and J segments used are TRBV11-2 and TRBJ1-1, and 9 junction bases match TRBD1. The CDR3 is CASSLFSDRGSIMRTEAFF. The DNA sequence is given as TGTGCCAGCAGCTTATTCTCCGACAGGGGGTCAATTATGCGCACTGAAGCTTTCTTT. The full variable domain, with segments outside the CDR3 supplied by the reference TRBV11-2 and TRBJ1-1 proteins, appears as EAGVAQSPRYKIIEKRQSVAFWCNPISGHATLYWYQQILGQGPKLLIQFQNNGVVDDSQLPKDRFSAERLKGVDSTLKIQPAKLEDSAVYLCASSLFSDRGSIMRTEAFFGQGTRLTVV.